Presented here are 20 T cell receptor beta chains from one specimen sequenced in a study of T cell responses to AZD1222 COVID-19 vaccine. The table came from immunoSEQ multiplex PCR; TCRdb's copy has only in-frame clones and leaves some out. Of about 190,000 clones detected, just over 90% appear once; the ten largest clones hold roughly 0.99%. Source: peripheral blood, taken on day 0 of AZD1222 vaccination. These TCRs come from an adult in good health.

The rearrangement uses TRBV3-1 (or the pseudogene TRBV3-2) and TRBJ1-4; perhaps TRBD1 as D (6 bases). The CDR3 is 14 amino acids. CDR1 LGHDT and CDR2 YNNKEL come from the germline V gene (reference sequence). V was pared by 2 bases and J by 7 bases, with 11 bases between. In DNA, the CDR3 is TGTGCCAGCAGCCAAATAAAGGGGGGTGAAAAACTGTTTTTT. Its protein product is CASSQIKGGEKLFF.

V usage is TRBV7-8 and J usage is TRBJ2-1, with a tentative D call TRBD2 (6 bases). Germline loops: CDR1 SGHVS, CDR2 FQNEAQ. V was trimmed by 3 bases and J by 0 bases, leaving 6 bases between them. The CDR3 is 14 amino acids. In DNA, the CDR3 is TGTGCCAGCAGCTTGGGGGGCTCCTACAATGAGCAGTTCTTC. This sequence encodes CASSLGGSYNEQFF.

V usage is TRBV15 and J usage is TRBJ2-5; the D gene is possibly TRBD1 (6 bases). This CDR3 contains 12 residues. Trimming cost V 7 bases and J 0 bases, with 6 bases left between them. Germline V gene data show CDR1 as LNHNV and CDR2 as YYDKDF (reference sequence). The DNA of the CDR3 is TGTGCCACCACAGGGGACCAAGAGACCCAGTACTTC. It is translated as CATTGDQETQYF. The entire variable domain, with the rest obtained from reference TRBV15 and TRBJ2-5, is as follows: DAMVIQNPRYQVTQFGKPVTLSCSQTLNHNVMYWYQQKSSQAPKLLFHYYDKDFNNEADTPDNFQSRRPNTSFCFLDIRSPGLGDTAMYLCATTGDQETQYFGPGTRLLVL.

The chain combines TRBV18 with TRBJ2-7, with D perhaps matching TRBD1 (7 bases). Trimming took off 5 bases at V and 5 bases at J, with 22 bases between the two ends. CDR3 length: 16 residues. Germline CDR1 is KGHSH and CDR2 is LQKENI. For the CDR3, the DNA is TGTGCCAGCTCATCCGTACGCGTAGCCAGGGGGGACGAGCAGTACTTC. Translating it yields CASSSVRVARGDEQYF.

CDR3 coding DNA: TGTGCCAGCAGCCAAATGGACGGCCTGACTGAAGCTTTCTTT. It translates to CASSQMDGLTEAFF. The chain uses TRBV3-1 (or the pseudogene TRBV3-2) and TRBJ1-1; D gene unclear. The germline V and J ends were trimmed by 2 bases and 5 bases, with 12 bases remaining between them. From germline, CDR1 is LGHDT and CDR2 YNNKEL (reference sequence). The CDR3 has 14 residues.

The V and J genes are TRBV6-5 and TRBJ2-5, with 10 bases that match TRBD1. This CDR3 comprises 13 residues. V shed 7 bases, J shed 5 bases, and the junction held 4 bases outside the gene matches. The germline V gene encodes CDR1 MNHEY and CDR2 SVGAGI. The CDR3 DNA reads TGTGCCAGCAAAAGGGACAGGGGCGAGACCCAGTACTTC. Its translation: CASKRDRGETQYF.

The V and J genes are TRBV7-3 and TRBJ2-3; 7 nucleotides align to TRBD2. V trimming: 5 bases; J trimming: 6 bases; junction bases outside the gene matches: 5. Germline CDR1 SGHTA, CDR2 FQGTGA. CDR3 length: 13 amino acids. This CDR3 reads CASSPGLGDTQYF. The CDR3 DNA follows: TGTGCCAGCAGCCCCGGACTAGGGGATACGCAGTATTTT. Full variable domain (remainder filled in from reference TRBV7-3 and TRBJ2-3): GAGVSQTPSNKVTEKGKYVELRCDPISGHTALYWYRQSLGQGPEFLIYFQGTGAADDSGLPNDRFFAVRPEGSVSTLKIQRTERGDSAVYLCASSPGLGDTQYFGPGTRLTVL.

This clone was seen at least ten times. The chain's CDR3 is CASSQKVVELPGPGNTIYF. DNA of the CDR3: TGTGCCAGCAGCCAAAAAGTGGTAGAGTTGCCGGGCCCCGGAAACACCATATATTTT. The chain uses TRBV3-1 (or the pseudogene TRBV3-2) and TRBJ1-3; D unresolved. The ends were cut back, 2 bases at V and 4 bases at J, with 24 bases in the middle. Germline assignment: CDR1 LGHDT and CDR2 YNNKEL (reference sequence). The CDR3 contains 19 residues.

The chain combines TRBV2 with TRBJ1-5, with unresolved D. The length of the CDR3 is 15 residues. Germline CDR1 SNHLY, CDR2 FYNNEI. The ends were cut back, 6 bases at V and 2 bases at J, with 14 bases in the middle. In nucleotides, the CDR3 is TGTGCCAGCAGGAACGCTGATGGAGGCAATCAGCCCCAGCATTTT. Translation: CASRNADGGNQPQHF.

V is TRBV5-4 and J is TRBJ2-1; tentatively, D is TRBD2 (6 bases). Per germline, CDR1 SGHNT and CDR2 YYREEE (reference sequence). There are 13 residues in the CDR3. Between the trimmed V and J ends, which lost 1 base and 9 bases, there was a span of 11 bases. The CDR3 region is CASSLPKEGEQFF. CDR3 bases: TGTGCCAGCAGCTTGCCCAAGGAGGGTGAGCAGTTCTTC.

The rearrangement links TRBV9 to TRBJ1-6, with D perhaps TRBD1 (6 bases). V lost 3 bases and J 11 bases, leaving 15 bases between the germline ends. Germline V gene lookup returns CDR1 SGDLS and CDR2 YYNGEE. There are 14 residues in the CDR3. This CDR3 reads CASSAQGPGAPLHF. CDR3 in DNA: TGTGCCAGCAGCGCGCAGGGGCCTGGGGCACCCCTCCACTTT.

CDR3 DNA sequence: TGTGCCAGCAGTACCATGGTCTCTGGGGCCAACGTCCTGACTTTC. Residues: CASSTMVSGANVLTF. The rearrangement uses TRBV6-2 or TRBV6-3 and TRBJ2-6; D is unclear. This CDR3 region has 15 residues. Trimming stripped 5 bases from V and 0 bases from J, with 8 bases between. Germline CDR1 is MNHEY and CDR2 is SVGEGT.

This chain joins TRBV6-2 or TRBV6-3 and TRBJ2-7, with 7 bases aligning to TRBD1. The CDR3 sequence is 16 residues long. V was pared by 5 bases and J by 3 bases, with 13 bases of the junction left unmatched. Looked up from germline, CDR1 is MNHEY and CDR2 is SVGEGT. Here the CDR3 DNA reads TGTGCCAGCAGTCCGAAACAATACAGGGGTGGCTACGAGCAGTACTTC. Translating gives CASSPKQYRGGYEQYF.

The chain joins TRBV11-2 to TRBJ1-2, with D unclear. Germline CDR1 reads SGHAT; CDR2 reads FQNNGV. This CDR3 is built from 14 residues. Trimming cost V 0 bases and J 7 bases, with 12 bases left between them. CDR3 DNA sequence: TGTGCCAGCAGCTTAGACCCGGGAACGGGTGGCTACACCTTC. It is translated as CASSLDPGTGGYTF. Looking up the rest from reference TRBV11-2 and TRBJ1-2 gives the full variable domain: EAGVAQSPRYKIIEKRQSVAFWCNPISGHATLYWYQQILGQGPKLLIQFQNNGVVDDSQLPKDRFSAERLKGVDSTLKIQPAKLEDSAVYLCASSLDPGTGGYTFGSGTRLTVV.

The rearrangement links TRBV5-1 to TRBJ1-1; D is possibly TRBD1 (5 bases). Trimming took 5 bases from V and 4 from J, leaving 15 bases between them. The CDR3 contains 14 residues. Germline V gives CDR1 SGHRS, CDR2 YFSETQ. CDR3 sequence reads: CASRSSIGGTEAFF. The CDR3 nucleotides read TGCGCCAGCAGGTCGTCCATCGGGGGCACTGAAGCTTTCTTT.

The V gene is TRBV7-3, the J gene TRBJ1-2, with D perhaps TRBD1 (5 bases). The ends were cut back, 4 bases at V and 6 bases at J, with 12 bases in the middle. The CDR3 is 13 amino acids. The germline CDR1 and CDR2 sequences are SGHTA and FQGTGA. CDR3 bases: TGTGCCAGCAGCTCCGGGGGGTTGGATGGCTACACCTTC. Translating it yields CASSSGGLDGYTF.

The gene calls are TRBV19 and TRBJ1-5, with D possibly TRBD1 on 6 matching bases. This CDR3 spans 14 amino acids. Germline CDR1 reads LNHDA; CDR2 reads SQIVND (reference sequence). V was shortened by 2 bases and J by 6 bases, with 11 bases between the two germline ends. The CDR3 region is CASSIRGAGQPQHF. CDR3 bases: TGTGCCAGTAGTATAAGGGGGGCAGGTCAGCCCCAGCATTTT. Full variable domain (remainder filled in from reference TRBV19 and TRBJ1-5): DGGITQSPKYLFRKEGQNVTLSCEQNLNHDAMYWYRQDPGQGLRLIYYSQIVNDFQKGDIAEGYSVSREKKESFPLTVTSAQKNPTAFYLCASSIRGAGQPQHFGDGTRLSIL.

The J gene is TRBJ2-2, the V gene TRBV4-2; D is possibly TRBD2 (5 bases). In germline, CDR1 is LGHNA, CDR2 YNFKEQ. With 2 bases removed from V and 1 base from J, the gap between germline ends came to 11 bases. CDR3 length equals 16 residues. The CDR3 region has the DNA TGTGCCAGCAGCCAACTTGAGGGAATGAACACCGGGGAGCTGTTTTTT. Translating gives CASSQLEGMNTGELFF.

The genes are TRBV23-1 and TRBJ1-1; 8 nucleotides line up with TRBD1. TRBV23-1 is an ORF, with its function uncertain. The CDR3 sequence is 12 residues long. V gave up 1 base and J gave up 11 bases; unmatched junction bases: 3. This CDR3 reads CASSQCTGGAFF. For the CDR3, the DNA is TGCGCCAGCAGTCAATGCACAGGGGGGGCTTTCTTT.

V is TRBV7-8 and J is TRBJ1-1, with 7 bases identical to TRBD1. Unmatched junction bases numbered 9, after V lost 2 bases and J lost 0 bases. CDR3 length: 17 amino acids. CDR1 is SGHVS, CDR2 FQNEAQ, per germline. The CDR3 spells CASSLQHGQVMNTEAFF. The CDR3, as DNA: TGTGCCAGCAGCTTACAACACGGACAGGTTATGAACACTGAAGCTTTCTTT. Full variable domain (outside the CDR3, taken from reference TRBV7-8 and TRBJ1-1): GAGVSQSPRYKVAKRGQDVALRCDPISGHVSLFWYQQALGQGPEFLTYFQNEAQLDKSGLPSDRFFAERPEGSVSTLKIQRTQQEDSAVYLCASSLQHGQVMNTEAFFGQGTRLTVV.